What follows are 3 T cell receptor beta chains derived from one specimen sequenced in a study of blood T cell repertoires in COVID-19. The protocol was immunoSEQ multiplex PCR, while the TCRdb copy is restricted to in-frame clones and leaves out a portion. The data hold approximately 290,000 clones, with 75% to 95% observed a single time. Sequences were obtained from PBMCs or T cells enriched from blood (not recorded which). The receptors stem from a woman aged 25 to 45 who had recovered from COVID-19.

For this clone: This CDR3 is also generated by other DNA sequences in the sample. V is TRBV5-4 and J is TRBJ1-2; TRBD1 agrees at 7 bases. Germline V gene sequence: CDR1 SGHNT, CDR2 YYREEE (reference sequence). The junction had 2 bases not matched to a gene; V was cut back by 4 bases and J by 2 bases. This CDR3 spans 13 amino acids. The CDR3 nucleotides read TGTGCCAGCAGCCTAGGGGGCAACTATGGCTACACCTTC. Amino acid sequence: CASSLGGNYGYTF.

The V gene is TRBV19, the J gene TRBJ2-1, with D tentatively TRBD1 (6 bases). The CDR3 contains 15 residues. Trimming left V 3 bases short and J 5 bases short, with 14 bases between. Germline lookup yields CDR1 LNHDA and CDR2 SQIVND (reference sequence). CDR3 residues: CASSIQGSMNNEQFF. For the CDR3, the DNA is TGTGCCAGTAGTATTCAGGGGTCGATGAACAATGAGCAGTTCTTC.

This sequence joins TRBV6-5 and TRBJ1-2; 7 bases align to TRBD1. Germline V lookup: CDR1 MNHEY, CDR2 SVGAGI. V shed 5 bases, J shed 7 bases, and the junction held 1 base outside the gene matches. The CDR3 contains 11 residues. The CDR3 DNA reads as TGTGCCAGCAGTCGGGACAGTGGCTACACCTTC. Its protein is CASSRDSGYTF.